One sample yielded the 7 T cell receptor beta chains listed below, sequenced in a study of cytomegalovirus exposure and HLA in healthy donors (dated by TCRdb to the late 2010s). Library creation used the immunoSEQ multiplex PCR assay. For the multiplex PCR, a mixture combining 60 forward primers for TCR Vbeta segments and 13 reverse primers for TCR Jbeta segments was used. Entries here come from immuneACCESS through TCRdb and include only in-frame sequences with V and J called. Some clones fail to appear in such tables; in the studies checked, an unresolved V gene covers under half of the shortfall, and the cause of the remainder is unknown. The sample table holds more than 150,000 clones, of which about three quarters were seen once. About 14% of the sample is in the top ten clones. The sample comprised PBMCs. The receptor set was obtained from a man aged 45 to 65 in good health and CMV-seropositive.

The chain recombines TRBV11-2 with TRBJ1-2; no clear D. V lost 1 base, J lost 0 bases, and 9 bases lay in between. The CDR3 contains 15 residues. Germline V gives CDR1 SGHAT, CDR2 FQNNGV. In DNA form, the CDR3 reads TGTGCCAGCAGCTTAGTCGGGATCCCTAACTATGGCTACACCTTC. Translating it yields CASSLVGIPNYGYTF.

J is TRBJ1-2 and V is TRBV6-4, with D unresolved. Germline-derived CDR1 and CDR2 are MRHNA and SNTAGT. The CDR3 length is 15 residues. V was trimmed by 0 bases and J by 4 bases, leaving 12 bases between them. CDR3 sequence (DNA): TGTGCCAGCAGTGACTCGCCAGGAAGGCCCTATGGCTACACCTTC. Its protein product is CASSDSPGRPYGYTF.

The rearrangement links TRBV27 to TRBJ2-3, with 8 bases matching TRBD1. The CDR3 length is 14 residues. The V gene's germline CDR1 is MNHEY and CDR2 SMNVEV (reference sequence). Trimming cost V 4 bases and J 5 bases; bases outside gene matches: 5. This CDR3 reads CASSSRQGIDTQYF. DNA for the CDR3: TGTGCCAGCAGTTCACGACAGGGGATAGATACGCAGTATTTT.

This rearrangement joins TRBV28 to TRBJ2-7; 8 positions match TRBD1. The CDR3 runs to 15 residues. Trimming at V came to 5 bases and at J to 0 bases, leaving 6 bases not matched to a gene. The germline V gene encodes CDR1 MDHEN and CDR2 SYDVKM. This CDR3 is CASSPSDRGSYEQYV. As DNA, the CDR3 is TGTGCCAGCAGTCCGAGTGACAGGGGCTCCTACGAGCAGTACGTC.

The CDR3 here is CATSRTGGNVWNTEAFF. CDR3 sequence (DNA): TGTGCCACCAGCAGGACAGGGGGTAATGTGTGGAACACTGAAGCTTTCTTT. The chain combines TRBV15 with TRBJ1-1, with TRBD1 matching 9 bases. The germline CDR1 and CDR2 sequences are LNHNV and YYDKDF (reference sequence). J gave up 1 base and V 3 bases, and 9 bases lay outside the gene matches. This CDR3 region has 17 residues.

This chain joins TRBV7-2 and TRBJ1-1; possibly TRBD1 for D (6 bases). The V end lost 2 bases, the J end lost 8 bases, and 9 bases lay between the germline ends. CDR3 length: 12 residues. CDR1 is SGHTA, CDR2 FQGNSA, per germline. The CDR3 DNA sequence: TGTGCCAGCAGCTTAAACACAGGGGAAGCTTTCTTT. It translates to CASSLNTGEAFF.

The chain is built from TRBV6-1 and TRBJ2-7; D perhaps matches TRBD2 (5 bases). CDR1 and CDR2 from the germline V gene are MNHNS and SASEGT. The V gene lost 4 bases and the J gene lost 3 bases, with 10 bases spanning the gap. CDR3 length: 13 residues. The CDR3 sequence: CASSADGIYEQYV. DNA of the CDR3: TGTGCCAGCAGTGCGGACGGGATCTACGAGCAGTACGTC.